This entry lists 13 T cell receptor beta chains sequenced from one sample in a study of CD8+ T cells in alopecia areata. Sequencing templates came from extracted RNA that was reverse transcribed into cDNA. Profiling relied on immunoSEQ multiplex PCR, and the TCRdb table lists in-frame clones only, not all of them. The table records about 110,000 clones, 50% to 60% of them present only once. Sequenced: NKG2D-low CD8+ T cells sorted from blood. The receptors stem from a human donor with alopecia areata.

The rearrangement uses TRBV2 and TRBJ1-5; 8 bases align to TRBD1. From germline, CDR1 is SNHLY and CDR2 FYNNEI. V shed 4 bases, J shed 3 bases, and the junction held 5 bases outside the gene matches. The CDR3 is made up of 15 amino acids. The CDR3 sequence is CASSGTGPHNQPQHF. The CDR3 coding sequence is TGTGCCAGCAGTGGGACAGGGCCCCACAATCAGCCCCAGCATTTT.

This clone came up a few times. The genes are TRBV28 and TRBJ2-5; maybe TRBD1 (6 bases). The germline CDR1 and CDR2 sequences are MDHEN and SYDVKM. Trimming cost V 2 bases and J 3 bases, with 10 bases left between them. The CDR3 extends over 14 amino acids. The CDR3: CASSLGDRKETQYF. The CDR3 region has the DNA TGTGCCAGCAGTTTAGGCGACAGGAAAGAGACCCAGTACTTC. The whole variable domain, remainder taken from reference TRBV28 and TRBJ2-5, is DVKVTQSSRYLVKRTGEKVFLECVQDMDHENMFWYRQDPGLGLRLIYFSYDVKMKEKGDIPEGYSVSREKKERFSLILESASTNQTSMYLCASSLGDRKETQYFGPGTRLLVL.

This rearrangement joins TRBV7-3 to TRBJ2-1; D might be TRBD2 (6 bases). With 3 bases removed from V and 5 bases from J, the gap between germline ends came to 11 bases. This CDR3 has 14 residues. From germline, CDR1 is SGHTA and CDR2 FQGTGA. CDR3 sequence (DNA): TGTGCCAGCAGCTTGGAGGGCCCTGACAATGAGCAGTTCTTC. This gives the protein CASSLEGPDNEQFF.

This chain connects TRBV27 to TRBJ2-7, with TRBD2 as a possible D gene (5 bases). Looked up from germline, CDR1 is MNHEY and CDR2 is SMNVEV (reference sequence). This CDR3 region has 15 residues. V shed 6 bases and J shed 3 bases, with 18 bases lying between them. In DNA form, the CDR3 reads TGTGCCAGCAGACGCGGGCTCAGCGAGCTCTACGAGCAGTACTTC. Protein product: CASRRGLSELYEQYF.

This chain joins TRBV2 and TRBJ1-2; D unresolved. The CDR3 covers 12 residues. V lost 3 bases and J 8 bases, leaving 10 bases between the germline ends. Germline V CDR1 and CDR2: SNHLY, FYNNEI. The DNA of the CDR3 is TGTGCCAGCAGTGATGTGGAGGACGGCTACACCTTC. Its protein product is CASSDVEDGYTF.

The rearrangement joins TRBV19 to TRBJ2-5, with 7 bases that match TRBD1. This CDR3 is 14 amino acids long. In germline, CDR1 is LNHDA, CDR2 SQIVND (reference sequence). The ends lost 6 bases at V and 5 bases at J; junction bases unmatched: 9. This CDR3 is CASSNDRVWETQYF. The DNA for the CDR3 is TGTGCCAGTAGCAACGACAGGGTTTGGGAGACCCAGTACTTC.

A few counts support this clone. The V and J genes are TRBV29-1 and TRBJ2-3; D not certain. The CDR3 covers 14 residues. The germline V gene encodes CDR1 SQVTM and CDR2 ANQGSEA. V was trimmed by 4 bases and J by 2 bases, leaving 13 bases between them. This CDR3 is CSVGLQKLTDTQYF. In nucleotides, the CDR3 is TGCAGCGTTGGACTTCAGAAACTCACAGATACGCAGTATTTT.

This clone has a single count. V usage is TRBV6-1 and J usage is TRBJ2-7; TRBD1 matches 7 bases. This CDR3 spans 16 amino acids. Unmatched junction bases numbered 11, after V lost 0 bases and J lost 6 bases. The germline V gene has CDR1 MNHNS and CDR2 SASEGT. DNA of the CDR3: TGTGCCAGCAGTGAAGCTTTGGGGACAGTAACCAGCGAGCAGTACTTC. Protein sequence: CASSEALGTVTSEQYF.

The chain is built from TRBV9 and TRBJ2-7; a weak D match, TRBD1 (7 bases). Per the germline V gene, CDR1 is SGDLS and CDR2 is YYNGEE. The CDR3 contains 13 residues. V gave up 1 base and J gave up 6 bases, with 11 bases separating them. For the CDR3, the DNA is TGTGCCAGCAGCGTATCAGGGGGAGGCGAGCAGTACTTC. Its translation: CASSVSGGGEQYF.

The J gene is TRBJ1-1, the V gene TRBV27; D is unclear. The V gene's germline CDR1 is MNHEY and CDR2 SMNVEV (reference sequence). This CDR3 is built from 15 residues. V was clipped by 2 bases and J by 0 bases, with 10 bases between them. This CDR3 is CASSLERGMNTEAFF. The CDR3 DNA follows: TGTGCCAGCAGTTTAGAACGGGGTATGAACACTGAAGCTTTCTTT.

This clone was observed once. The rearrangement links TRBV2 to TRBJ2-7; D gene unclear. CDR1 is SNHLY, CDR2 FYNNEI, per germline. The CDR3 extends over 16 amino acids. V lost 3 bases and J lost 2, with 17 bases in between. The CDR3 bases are TGTGCCAGCAGTGATATGGCACCCAGCCCTACCTACGAGCAGTACTTC. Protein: CASSDMAPSPTYEQYF.

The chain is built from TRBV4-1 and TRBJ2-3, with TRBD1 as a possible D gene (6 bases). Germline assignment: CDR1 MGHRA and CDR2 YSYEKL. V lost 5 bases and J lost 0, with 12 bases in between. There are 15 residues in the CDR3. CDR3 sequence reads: CASSYRASSTDTQYF. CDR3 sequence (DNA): TGCGCCAGCAGCTACAGGGCCTCTAGCACAGATACGCAGTATTTT.

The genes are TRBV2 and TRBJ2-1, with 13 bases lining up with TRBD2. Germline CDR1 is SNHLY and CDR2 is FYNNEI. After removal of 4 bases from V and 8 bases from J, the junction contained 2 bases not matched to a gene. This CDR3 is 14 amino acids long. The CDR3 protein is CASSGGTSGDEQFF. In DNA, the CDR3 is TGTGCCAGCAGTGGGGGGACTAGCGGGGATGAGCAGTTCTTC.